This is a list of T cell receptor beta chains from one sample in a study of T cell changes during pregnancy in multiple sclerosis. The assay was immunoSEQ multiplex PCR, and TCRdb's table has in-frame clones only and misses some. The repertoire holds 11,000 or so clones, with roughly 94% as singletons. Source: CD4+ T cells from peripheral blood mononuclear cells, taken before pregnancy. The receptors were gathered from a female donor with multiple sclerosis, enrolled in a pregnancy study. The CDR3 runs from the conserved cysteine through the conserved F or W. Not all rows give a size; the values are once, few, many and, for expanded clones, a class.

j_gene: TRBJ2-7; v_gene: TRBV2; abundance: -; CDR3aa: CASNRGRGQYF
j_gene: TRBJ2-5; v_gene: TRBV19; abundance: -; CDR3aa: CASSRTGGPPLSQYF
j_gene: TRBJ2-1; v_gene: TRBV18; abundance: -; CDR3aa: CASSPGQAGVIDEQFF
j_gene: TRBJ2-2; v_gene: TRBV12-5; abundance: -; CDR3aa: CASGLVIAGAVGELFF
j_gene: TRBJ2-7; v_gene: TRBV2; abundance: -; CDR3aa: CASKGTVEQYF
j_gene: TRBJ1-2; v_gene: TRBV16; abundance: once; CDR3aa: CASSRADLLKPGYTF
j_gene: TRBJ2-3; v_gene: TRBV15; abundance: -; CDR3aa: CATSSGAATDTQYF
j_gene: TRBJ1-1; v_gene: TRBV19; abundance: -; CDR3aa: CASGQGTGEAFF
j_gene: TRBJ2-7; v_gene: TRBV6-1; abundance: -; CDR3aa: CASRGPYEQYF
j_gene: TRBJ1-1; v_gene: TRBV5-1; abundance: -; CDR3aa: CASSFGGAADTEAFF
j_gene: TRBJ2-3; v_gene: TRBV11-3; abundance: -; CDR3aa: CASSRGGSPDTQYF
j_gene: TRBJ2-7; v_gene: TRBV5-6; abundance: -; CDR3aa: CASSLGTGGLADF
j_gene: TRBJ2-1; v_gene: TRBV5-5; abundance: -; CDR3aa: CASSLGLAAYNEQFF
j_gene: TRBJ2-1; v_gene: TRBV5-4; abundance: -; CDR3aa: CASSLFRDEQFF
j_gene: TRBJ1-1; v_gene: TRBV20-1; abundance: few; CDR3aa: CSARTISEAFF
j_gene: TRBJ1-3; v_gene: TRBV6-5; abundance: -; CDR3aa: CASSPLRTGRNTIYF
j_gene: TRBJ1-2; v_gene: TRBV7-3; abundance: -; CDR3aa: CASSLGQDYGYTF
j_gene: TRBJ2-5; v_gene: TRBV4-1; abundance: -; CDR3aa: CASSHAGLGGETQYF
j_gene: TRBJ2-7; v_gene: TRBV5-5; abundance: -; CDR3aa: CASSEVASSYEQYF
j_gene: TRBJ2-7; v_gene: TRBV7-9; abundance: few; CDR3aa: CASSTAGRVYEQYF
j_gene: TRBJ1-2; v_gene: TRBV6-1; abundance: -; CDR3aa: CASSEFRPGSYGYTF
j_gene: TRBJ1-3; v_gene: TRBV7-8; abundance: -; CDR3aa: CASSYGTGHYGNTIYF
j_gene: TRBJ2-3; v_gene: TRBV19; abundance: -; CDR3aa: CASSAGPPTDTQYF
j_gene: TRBJ1-3; v_gene: TRBV20-1; abundance: -; CDR3aa: CSVGYGNTIYF
j_gene: TRBJ1-2; v_gene: TRBV5-5; abundance: -; CDR3aa: CASSPGTGESYGYTF
j_gene: TRBJ2-2; v_gene: TRBV19; abundance: -; CDR3aa: CASSISSGGAGELFF
j_gene: TRBJ1-2; v_gene: TRBV30; abundance: once; CDR3aa: CAWTGTGGNYGYTF
j_gene: TRBJ2-3; v_gene: TRBV7-2; abundance: -; CDR3aa: CASSLGASGGTDTQYF
j_gene: TRBJ1-1; v_gene: TRBV6-6; abundance: -; CDR3aa: CASSYGGASNTEAFF
j_gene: TRBJ2-7; v_gene: TRBV6-5; abundance: -; CDR3aa: CATHREDTTYEQYF
j_gene: TRBJ1-2; v_gene: TRBV5-1; abundance: few; CDR3aa: CASSSRQGANYGYTF
j_gene: TRBJ1-3; v_gene: TRBV30; abundance: -; CDR3aa: CAWSVTGHPRNTIYF
j_gene: TRBJ2-3; v_gene: TRBV6-4; abundance: -; CDR3aa: CASRREKSDTQYF
j_gene: TRBJ1-1; v_gene: TRBV5-1; abundance: -; CDR3aa: CASSFTENTEAFF
j_gene: TRBJ1-5; v_gene: TRBV9; abundance: -; CDR3aa: CASSVGRGGNQPQHF
j_gene: TRBJ2-7; v_gene: TRBV7-9; abundance: -; CDR3aa: CASSDGTGRYEQYF
j_gene: TRBJ2-3; v_gene: TRBV7-2; abundance: -; CDR3aa: CASSLRGDGTDTQYF
j_gene: TRBJ2-1; v_gene: TRBV19; abundance: -; CDR3aa: CASRGLAGESEQFF
j_gene: TRBJ1-6; v_gene: TRBV6-1; abundance: -; CDR3aa: CASRSAGGPPLHF
j_gene: TRBJ1-3; v_gene: TRBV6-1; abundance: -; CDR3aa: CASSDGQGSGNTIYF
j_gene: TRBJ2-3; v_gene: TRBV5-1; abundance: -; CDR3aa: CASRVGGSTDTQYF
j_gene: TRBJ1-3; v_gene: TRBV4-1; abundance: once; CDR3aa: CASSQTGQGAIRGNTIYF
j_gene: TRBJ2-4; v_gene: TRBV5-1; abundance: -; CDR3aa: CASSLKLEGGIQYF
j_gene: TRBJ2-3; v_gene: TRBV5-1; abundance: -; CDR3aa: CASTMGGPIDTQYF
j_gene: TRBJ2-3; v_gene: TRBV5-4; abundance: once; CDR3aa: CASRGQGLRTDTQYF
j_gene: TRBJ2-1; v_gene: TRBV5-6; abundance: -; CDR3aa: CASSLVTGTRGANEQFF
j_gene: TRBJ1-5; v_gene: TRBV19; abundance: -; CDR3aa: CASSTRGQLSNQPQHF
j_gene: TRBJ1-3; v_gene: TRBV20-1; abundance: -; CDR3aa: CSAYRDTIYF
j_gene: TRBJ1-1; v_gene: TRBV5-1; abundance: -; CDR3aa: CASSLEGTVNTEAFF
j_gene: TRBJ1-1; v_gene: TRBV29-1; abundance: few; CDR3aa: CSVGQVDTEAFF
j_gene: TRBJ2-1; v_gene: TRBV27; abundance: few; CDR3aa: CASSPPGGLNEQFF
j_gene: TRBJ2-1; v_gene: TRBV7-3; abundance: -; CDR3aa: CASSRQGQLNNEQFF
j_gene: TRBJ1-5; v_gene: TRBV18; abundance: -; CDR3aa: CASSPLGDQPQHF
j_gene: TRBJ1-1; v_gene: TRBV25-1; abundance: -; CDR3aa: CASSGNGGTNTEAFF
j_gene: TRBJ2-1; v_gene: TRBV11-2; abundance: -; CDR3aa: CASSSNRGRLYNEQFF